The rows below give T cell receptor beta chains drawn from one sample of a study of T cell repertoires in cytomegalovirus infection. TCRdb itself ran the reads through MiXCR, one entry per CDR3 protein. The data contain just under 500,000 distinct CDR3 sequences, more than 30% of them singletons. No antigen is known for these receptors. The source material was cultured PBMCs, sampled from culture after CMV antigen stimulation. The receptors derive from a human donor in good health (CMV status not recorded). Some clones in this sample may be carry-over from other donors' samples. Both conserved end residues are part of each CDR3. The D gene is left open where the match is weak. Clone size is stated in some rows and not others, as once, few, many or a class when expanded.

D gene	clone size	J gene	V gene	CDR3 protein	CDR3 DNA
-	-	TRBJ1-1	TRBV27	CASSSWTEGTEAFF	TGTGCCAGCAGTTCATGGACAGAAGGGACTGAAGCTTTCTTT
-	few	TRBJ2-1	TRBV7-9	CASSLWGNNEQFF	TGTGCCAGCAGCTTATGGGGCAACAATGAGCAGTTCTTC
TRBD2	-	TRBJ2-5	TRBV7-2	CASSGGLAGLQETQYF	TGTGCCAGCAGCGGGGGACTAGCGGGCCTTCAAGAGACCCAGTACTTC
-	-	TRBJ1-1	TRBV5-1	CASSLQDNTEAFF	TGCGCCAGCAGCTTGCAGGATAACACTGAAGCTTTCTTT
TRBD1	-	TRBJ2-3	TRBV6-6	CASSYGRQGGTDTQYF	TGTGCCAGCAGTTATGGACGGCAGGGGGGCACAGATACGCAGTATTTT
-	few	TRBJ1-2	TRBV11-2	CASNDGGVDGYTF	TGTGCCAGCAACGACGGGGGGGTTGATGGCTACACCTTC
-	-	TRBJ1-5	TRBV4-1	CASSQEGVGSNQPQHF	TGCGCCAGCAGCCAAGAGGGGGTTGGTAGCAATCAGCCCCAGCATTTT
TRBD1	-	TRBJ1-2	TRBV29-1	CSVEPSGPGQTNYGYTF	TGCAGCGTTGAGCCGTCCGGCCCGGGACAGACTAACTATGGCTACACCTTC
-	few	TRBJ2-3	TRBV24-1	CATSVDSNPDTQYF	TGTGCCACCAGTGTCGACTCTAATCCCGATACGCAGTATTTT
TRBD2	-	TRBJ2-5	TRBV7-2	CASSPGLGETQYF	TGTGCCAGCAGCCCGGGACTAGGGGAGACCCAGTACTTC
-	-	TRBJ1-5	TRBV27	CASSLRGTQPQHF	TGTGCCAGCAGTTTAAGGGGGACTCAGCCCCAGCATTTT
-	-	TRBJ2-3	TRBV6-6	CASSYWDNELQGDTQYF	TGTGCCAGCAGTTACTGGGACAACGAACTACAGGGAGATACGCAGTATTTT
TRBD2	-	TRBJ2-1	TRBV29-1	CSVELAGYNEQFF	TGCAGCGTGGAACTAGCGGGGTACAATGAGCAGTTCTTC
TRBD2	-	TRBJ2-1	TRBV15	CATSRIVAGGYNEQFF	TGTGCCACCAGCAGAATCGTAGCGGGAGGTTACAATGAGCAGTTCTTC
TRBD1	-	TRBJ1-1	TRBV20-1	CSARWDRNTEAFF	TGCAGTGCTAGGTGGGACAGGAACACTGAAGCTTTCTTT
TRBD1	-	TRBJ1-2	TRBV5-1	CASSLAPGQGNYGYTF	TGCGCCAGCAGCTTGGCCCCGGGACAGGGGAACTATGGCTACACCTTC
TRBD2	many	TRBJ2-1	TRBV5-4	CASINPSGSNAYNEQFF	TGTGCCAGCATCAACCCTAGCGGGAGTAACGCCTACAATGAGCAGTTCTTC
TRBD2	-	TRBJ2-6	TRBV28	CASSKPLAGGGANVLTF	TGTGCCAGCAGTAAACCCCTGGCGGGAGGTGGGGCCAACGTCCTGACTTTC
-	once	TRBJ2-3	TRBV11-3	CASSGMSTTDTQYF	TGTGCCAGCAGCGGTATGTCCACCACAGATACGCAGTATTTT
-	-	TRBJ2-2	TRBV7-2	CASSSEPANTGELFF	TGTGCCAGCAGCTCCGAACCCGCGAACACCGGGGAGCTGTTTTTT
-	many	TRBJ2-5	TRBV28	CASSTQGRETQYF	TGTGCCAGCAGTACCCAGGGACGGGAGACCCAGTACTTC
-	-	TRBJ2-3	TRBV7-3	CASSSRGSPTDTQYF	TGTGCCAGCAGCTCGAGAGGGAGCCCCACAGATACGCAGTATTTT
-	-	TRBJ2-3	TRBV5-3	CASSLDGRESTDTQYF	TGTGCCAGCAGCTTGGACGGCAGGGAAAGCACAGATACGCAGTATTTT
TRBD2	-	TRBJ2-2	TRBV20-1	CSARDTRTSGRAGELFF	TGCAGTGCTAGAGATACCCGGACTAGCGGGAGGGCCGGGGAGCTGTTTTTT
-	many	TRBJ1-1	TRBV7-2	CASRSTGHIEAFF	TGTGCCAGCAGATCTACAGGGCACATTGAAGCTTTCTTT
TRBD2	-	TRBJ2-2	TRBV27	CASSLLAGAPRSGELFF	TGTGCCAGCAGCTTACTAGCGGGAGCCCCCCGGTCCGGGGAGCTGTTTTTT
TRBD2	-	TRBJ2-1	TRBV5-4	CASSSDWGGNEQFF	TGTGCCAGCAGTTCGGACTGGGGAGGGAATGAGCAGTTCTTC
-	many	TRBJ2-3	TRBV6-5	CASSYLGTSTDTQYF	TGTGCCAGCAGTTACTTGGGGACTAGCACAGATACGCAGTATTTT
TRBD2	-	TRBJ2-2	TRBV6-6	CASSPWREGSGELFF	TGTGCCAGCAGTCCTTGGCGGGAGGGTTCCGGGGAGCTGTTTTTT
-	-	TRBJ1-5	TRBV19	CASSDQAYQPQHF	TGTGCCAGTAGCGACCAAGCCTATCAGCCCCAGCATTTT
TRBD2	-	TRBJ2-5	TRBV7-2	CASSLVGLLQETQYF	TGTGCCAGCAGCTTAGTGGGACTACTCCAAGAGACCCAGTACTTC
-	-	TRBJ2-1	TRBV6-2/TRBV6-3	CASSYNPRRAGNEQFF	TGTGCCAGCAGTTACAACCCCCGCCGGGCCGGGAATGAGCAGTTCTTC
TRBD1	-	TRBJ1-5	TRBV27	CASKPEQGASNQPQHF	TGTGCCAGCAAACCCGAACAGGGGGCTAGCAATCAGCCCCAGCATTTT
-	few	TRBJ2-7	TRBV28	CASSLLRGGAYGYEQYF	TGTGCCAGCAGTCTCCTCCGAGGGGGGGCTTACGGATACGAGCAGTACTTC
-	-	TRBJ1-6	TRBV5-6	CASSLLNSPLHF	TGTGCCAGCAGTTTACTAAATTCACCCCTCCACTTT
TRBD2	-	TRBJ2-5	TRBV11-2	CASSLASIAGAKTQYF	TGTGCCAGCAGCTTGGCCTCGATAGCGGGAGCGAAGACCCAGTACTTC
TRBD2	few	TRBJ2-3	TRBV19	CASSSLAVGTDTQYF	TGTGCCAGTAGTAGTCTAGCGGTCGGCACAGATACGCAGTATTTT
-	-	TRBJ2-5	TRBV6-2/TRBV6-3	CASSYKRGQFQETQYF	TGTGCCAGCAGTTACAAAAGAGGACAGTTTCAAGAGACCCAGTACTTC
-	many	TRBJ1-3	TRBV7-2	CASSPEDRSGNTIYF	TGTGCCAGCAGTCCCGAGGACAGATCTGGAAACACCATATATTTT
-	few	TRBJ2-1	TRBV4-1	CASSHPSERANSYEQFF	TGCGCCAGCAGCCACCCCTCGGAGAGGGCTAATTCGTATGAGCAGTTCTTC
TRBD1	-	TRBJ2-1	TRBV5-4	CASSLDVGTGDEQFF	TGTGCCAGCAGCTTGGATGTGGGTACAGGGGATGAGCAGTTCTTC
-	few	TRBJ2-7	TRBV27	CASSLRGREQYF	TGTGCCAGCAGTTTGCGGGGTAGGGAGCAGTACTTC
TRBD2	few	TRBJ2-3	TRBV12-3/TRBV12-4	CASSRLAGGLRTDTQYF	TGTGCCAGCAGCCGACTAGCGGGAGGTCTTAGAACAGATACGCAGTATTTT
TRBD2	few	TRBJ2-3	TRBV6-2/TRBV6-3	CASSRLAGSADTQYF	TGTGCCAGCAGCCGACTAGCGGGAAGTGCAGATACGCAGTATTTT
TRBD1	few	TRBJ2-7	TRBV10-3	CAIRRTGSSYEQYF	TGTGCCATCAGGAGGACAGGGAGCTCCTACGAGCAGTACTTC
-	-	TRBJ1-2	TRBV27	CASSSTGLSLYGYTF	TGTGCCAGCAGTTCCACAGGGCTCTCCCTCTATGGCTACACCTTC
TRBD1	-	TRBJ2-4	TRBV19	CASSPDLNSHGTGRNIQYF	TGTGCCAGTAGTCCCGACCTAAACTCCCACGGGACAGGGAGAAACATTCAGTACTTC